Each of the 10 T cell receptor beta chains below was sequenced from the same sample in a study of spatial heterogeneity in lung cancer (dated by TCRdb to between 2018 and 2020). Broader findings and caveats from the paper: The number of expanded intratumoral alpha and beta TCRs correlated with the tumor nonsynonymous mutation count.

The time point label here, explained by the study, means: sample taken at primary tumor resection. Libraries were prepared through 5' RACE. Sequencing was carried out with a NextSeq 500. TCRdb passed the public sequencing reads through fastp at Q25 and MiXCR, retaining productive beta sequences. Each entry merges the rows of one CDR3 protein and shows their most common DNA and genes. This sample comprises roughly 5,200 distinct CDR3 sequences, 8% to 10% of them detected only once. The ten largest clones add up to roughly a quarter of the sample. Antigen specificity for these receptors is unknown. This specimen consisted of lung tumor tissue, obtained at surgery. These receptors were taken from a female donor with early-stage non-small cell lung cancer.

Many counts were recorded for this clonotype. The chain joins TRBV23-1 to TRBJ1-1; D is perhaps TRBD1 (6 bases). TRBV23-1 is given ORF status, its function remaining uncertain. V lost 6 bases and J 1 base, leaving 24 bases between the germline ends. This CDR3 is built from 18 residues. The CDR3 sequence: CASSNRGRGNLTNTEAFF. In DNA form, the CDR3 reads TGCGCCAGCAGCAATCGGGGCAGGGGAAACCTTACGAACACTGAAGCTTTCTTT.

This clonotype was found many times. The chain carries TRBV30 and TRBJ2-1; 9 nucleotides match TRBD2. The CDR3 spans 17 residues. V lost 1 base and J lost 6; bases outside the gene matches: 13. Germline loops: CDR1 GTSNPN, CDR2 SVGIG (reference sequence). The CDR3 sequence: CAWSGLRVTSGANEQFF. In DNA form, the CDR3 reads TGTGCCTGGAGTGGGCTTAGGGTGACTAGCGGAGCCAATGAGCAGTTCTTC.

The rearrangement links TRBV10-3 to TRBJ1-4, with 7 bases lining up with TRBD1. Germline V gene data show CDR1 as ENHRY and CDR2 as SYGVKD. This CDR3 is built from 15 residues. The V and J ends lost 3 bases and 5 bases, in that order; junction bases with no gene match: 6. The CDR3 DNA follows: TGTGCCATCAGTGATCCGTGGACAGGAAATGAAAAACTGTTTTTT. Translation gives CAISDPWTGNEKLFF.

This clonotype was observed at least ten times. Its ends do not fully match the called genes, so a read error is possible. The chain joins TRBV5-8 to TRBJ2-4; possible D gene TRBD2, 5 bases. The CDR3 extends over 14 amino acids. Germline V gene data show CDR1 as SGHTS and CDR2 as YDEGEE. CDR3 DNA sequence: TGTGCCAGCAGCTCTTGGGCCTTGGACTCCTCGGGAAGGTTC. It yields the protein CASSSWALDSSGRF.

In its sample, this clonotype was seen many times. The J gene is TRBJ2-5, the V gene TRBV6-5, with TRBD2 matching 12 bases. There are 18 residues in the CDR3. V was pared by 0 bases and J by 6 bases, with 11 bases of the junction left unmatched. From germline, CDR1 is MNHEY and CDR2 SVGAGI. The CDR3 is CASSYSPASGGARKTQYF. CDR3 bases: TGTGCCAGCAGTTACTCACCGGCTAGCGGGGGGGCCAGGAAGACCCAGTACTTC.

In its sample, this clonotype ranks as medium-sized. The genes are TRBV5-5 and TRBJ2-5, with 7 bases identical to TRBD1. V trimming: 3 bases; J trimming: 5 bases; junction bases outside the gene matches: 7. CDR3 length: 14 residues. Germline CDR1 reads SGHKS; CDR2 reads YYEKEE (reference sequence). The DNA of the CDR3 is TGTGCCAGCAGCTCCCCTGGACAGGCGGAGACCCAGTACTTC. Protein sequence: CASSSPGQAETQYF.

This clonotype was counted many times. CDR3 DNA sequence: TGTGCCAGCAGCCAGACTAGCGGGTCCTACGAGCAGTACTTC. Amino acid sequence: CASSQTSGSYEQYF. V is TRBV7-2 and J is TRBJ2-7; 10 bases fit TRBD2. The CDR3 runs to 14 residues. After removal of 5 bases from V and 1 base from J, the junction contained 2 bases not matched to a gene. Looked up from germline, CDR1 is SGHTA and CDR2 is FQGNSA.

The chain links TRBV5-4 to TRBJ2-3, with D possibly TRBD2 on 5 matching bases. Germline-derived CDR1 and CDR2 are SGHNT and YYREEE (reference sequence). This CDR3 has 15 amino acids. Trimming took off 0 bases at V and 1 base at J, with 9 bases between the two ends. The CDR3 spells CASSLGELRTDTQYF. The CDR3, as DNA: TGTGCCAGCAGCTTGGGGGAGCTCCGCACAGATACGCAGTATTTT. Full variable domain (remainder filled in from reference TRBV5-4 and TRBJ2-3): ETGVTQSPTHLIKTRGQQVTLRCSSQSGHNTVSWYQQALGQGPQFIFQYYREEENGRGNFPPRFSGLQFPNYSSELNVNALELDDSALYLCASSLGELRTDTQYFGPGTRLTVL.

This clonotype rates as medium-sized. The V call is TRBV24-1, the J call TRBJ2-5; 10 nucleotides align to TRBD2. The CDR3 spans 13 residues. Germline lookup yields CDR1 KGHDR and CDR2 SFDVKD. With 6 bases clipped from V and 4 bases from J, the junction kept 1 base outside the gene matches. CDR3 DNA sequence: TGTGCCACCAGTCTAGCGGGAGCAGAGACCCAGTACTTC. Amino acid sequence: CATSLAGAETQYF.

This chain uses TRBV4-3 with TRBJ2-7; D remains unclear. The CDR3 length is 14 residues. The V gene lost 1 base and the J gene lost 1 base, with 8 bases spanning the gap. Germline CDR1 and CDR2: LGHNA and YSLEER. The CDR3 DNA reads TGCGCCAGCAGCCAAGGGCATTCTTCCTACGAGCAGTACTTC. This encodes CASSQGHSSYEQYF.